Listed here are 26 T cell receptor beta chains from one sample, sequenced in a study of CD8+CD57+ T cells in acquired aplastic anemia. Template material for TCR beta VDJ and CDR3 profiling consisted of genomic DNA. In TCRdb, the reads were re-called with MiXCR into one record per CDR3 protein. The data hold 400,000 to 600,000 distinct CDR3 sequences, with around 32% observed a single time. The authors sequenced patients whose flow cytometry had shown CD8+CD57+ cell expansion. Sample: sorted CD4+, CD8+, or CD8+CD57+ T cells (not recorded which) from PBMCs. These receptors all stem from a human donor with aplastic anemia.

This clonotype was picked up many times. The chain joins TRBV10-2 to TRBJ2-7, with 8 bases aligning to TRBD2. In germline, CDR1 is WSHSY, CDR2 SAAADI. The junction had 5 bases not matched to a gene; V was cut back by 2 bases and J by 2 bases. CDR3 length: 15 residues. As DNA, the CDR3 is TGCGCCAGCAGTGAGCAGGCGGGAGGCACCTACGAGCAGTACTTC. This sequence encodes CASSEQAGGTYEQYF.

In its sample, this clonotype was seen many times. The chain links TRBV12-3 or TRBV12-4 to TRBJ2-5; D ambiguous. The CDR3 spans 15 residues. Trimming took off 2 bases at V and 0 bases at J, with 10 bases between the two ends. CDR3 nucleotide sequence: TGTGCCAGCAGTTTATCCCAAGTCGACCAAGAGACCCAGTACTTC. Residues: CASSLSQVDQETQYF.

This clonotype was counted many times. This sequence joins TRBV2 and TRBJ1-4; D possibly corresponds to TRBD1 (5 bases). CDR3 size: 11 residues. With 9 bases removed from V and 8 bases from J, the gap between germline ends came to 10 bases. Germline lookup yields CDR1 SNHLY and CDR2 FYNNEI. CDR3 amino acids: CASPQGEKLFF. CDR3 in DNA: TGTGCCAGTCCCCAGGGCGAAAAACTGTTTTTT.

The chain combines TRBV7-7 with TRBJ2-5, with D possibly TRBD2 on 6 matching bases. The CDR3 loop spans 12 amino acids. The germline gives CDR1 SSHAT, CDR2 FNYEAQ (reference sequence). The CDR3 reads CASGGIQETQYF. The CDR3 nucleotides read TGTGCTAGCGGAGGAATCCAAGAGACCCAGTACTTC.

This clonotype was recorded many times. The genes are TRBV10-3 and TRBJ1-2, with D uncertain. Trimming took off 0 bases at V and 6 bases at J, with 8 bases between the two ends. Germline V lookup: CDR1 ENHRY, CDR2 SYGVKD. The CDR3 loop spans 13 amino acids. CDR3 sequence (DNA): TGTGCCATCAGTGAGTCGGGTCCGCATGGCTACACCTTC. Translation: CAISESGPHGYTF.

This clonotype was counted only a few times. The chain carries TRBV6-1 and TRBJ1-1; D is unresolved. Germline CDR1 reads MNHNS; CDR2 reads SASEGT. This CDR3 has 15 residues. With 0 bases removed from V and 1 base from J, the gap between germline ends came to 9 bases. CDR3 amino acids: CASSEAGWENTEAFF. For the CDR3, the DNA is TGTGCCAGCAGTGAAGCTGGTTGGGAGAACACTGAAGCTTTCTTT.

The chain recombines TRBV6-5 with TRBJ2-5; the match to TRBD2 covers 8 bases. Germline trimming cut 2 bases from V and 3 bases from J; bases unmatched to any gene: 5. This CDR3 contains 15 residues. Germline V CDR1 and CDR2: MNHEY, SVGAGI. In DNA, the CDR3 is TGTGCCAGCAGTTACCCGGGAGGGCCAGAAGAGACCCAGTACTTC. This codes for CASSYPGGPEETQYF.

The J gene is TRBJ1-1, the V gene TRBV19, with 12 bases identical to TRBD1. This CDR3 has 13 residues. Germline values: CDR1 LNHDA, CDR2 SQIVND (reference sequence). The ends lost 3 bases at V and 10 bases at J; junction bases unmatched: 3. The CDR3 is CASSIGTGGRAFF. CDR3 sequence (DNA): TGTGCCAGTAGTATCGGGACAGGGGGCAGAGCTTTCTTT.

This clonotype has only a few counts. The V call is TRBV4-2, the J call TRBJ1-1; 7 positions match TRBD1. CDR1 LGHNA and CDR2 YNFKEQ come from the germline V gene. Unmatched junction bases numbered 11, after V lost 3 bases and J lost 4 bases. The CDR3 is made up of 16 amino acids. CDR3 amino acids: CASSHLRGRGSTEAFF. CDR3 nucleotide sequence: TGTGCCAGCAGCCATCTTAGGGGGCGGGGTTCCACTGAAGCTTTCTTT.

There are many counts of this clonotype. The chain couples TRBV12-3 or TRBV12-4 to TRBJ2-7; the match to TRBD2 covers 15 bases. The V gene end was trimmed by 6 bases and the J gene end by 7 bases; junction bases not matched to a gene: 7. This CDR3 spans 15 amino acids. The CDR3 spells CASSDHGLAGGEQYF. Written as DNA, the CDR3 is TGTGCCAGCAGCGACCACGGACTAGCGGGAGGGGAGCAGTACTTC.

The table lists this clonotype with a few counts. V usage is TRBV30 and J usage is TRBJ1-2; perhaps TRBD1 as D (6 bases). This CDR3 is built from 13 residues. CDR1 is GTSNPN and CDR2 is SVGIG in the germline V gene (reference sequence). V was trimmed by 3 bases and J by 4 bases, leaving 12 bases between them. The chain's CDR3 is CAWRLTGFYGYTF. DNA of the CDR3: TGTGCCTGGAGGCTAACAGGGTTCTATGGCTACACCTTC.

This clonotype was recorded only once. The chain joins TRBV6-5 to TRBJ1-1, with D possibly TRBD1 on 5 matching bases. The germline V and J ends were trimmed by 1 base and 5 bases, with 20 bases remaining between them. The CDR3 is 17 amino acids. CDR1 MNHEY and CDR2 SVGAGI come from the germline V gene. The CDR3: CASSYYPTRQGRTEAFF. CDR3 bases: TGTGCCAGCAGTTACTATCCCACCAGGCAGGGAAGGACTGAAGCTTTCTTT.

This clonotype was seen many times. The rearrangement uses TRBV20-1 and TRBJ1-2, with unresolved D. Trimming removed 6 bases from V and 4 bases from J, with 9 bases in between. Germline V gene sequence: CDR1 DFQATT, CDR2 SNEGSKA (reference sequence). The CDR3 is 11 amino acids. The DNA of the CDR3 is TGCAGTGCCGTACCTCTCTATGGCTACACCTTC. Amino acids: CSAVPLYGYTF.

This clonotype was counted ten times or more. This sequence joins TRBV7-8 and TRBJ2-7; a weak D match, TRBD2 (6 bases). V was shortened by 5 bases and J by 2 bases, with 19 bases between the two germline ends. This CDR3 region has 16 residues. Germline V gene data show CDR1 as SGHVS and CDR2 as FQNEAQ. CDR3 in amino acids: CASSRPPGLHAYEQYF. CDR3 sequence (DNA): TGTGCCAGCAGCAGACCCCCGGGACTCCACGCCTACGAGCAGTACTTC.

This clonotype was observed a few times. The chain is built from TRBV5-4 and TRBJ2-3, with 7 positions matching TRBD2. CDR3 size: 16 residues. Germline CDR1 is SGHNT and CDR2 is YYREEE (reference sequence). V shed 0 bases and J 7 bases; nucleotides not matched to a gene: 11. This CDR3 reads CASSLALAAPINTQYF. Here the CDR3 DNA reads TGTGCCAGCAGCTTGGCTCTAGCGGCGCCCATTAATACGCAGTATTTT.

Written as DNA, the CDR3 is TGTGCCAGCAGCTTTTCGGGGAACACCGGGGAGCTGTTTTTT. The encoded protein is CASSFSGNTGELFF. The gene calls are TRBV7-3 and TRBJ2-2; D gene ambiguous. CDR1 and CDR2 from the germline V gene are SGHTA and FQGTGA. The CDR3 length is 14 residues. The germline V and J ends were trimmed by 3 bases and 1 base, with 6 bases remaining between them.

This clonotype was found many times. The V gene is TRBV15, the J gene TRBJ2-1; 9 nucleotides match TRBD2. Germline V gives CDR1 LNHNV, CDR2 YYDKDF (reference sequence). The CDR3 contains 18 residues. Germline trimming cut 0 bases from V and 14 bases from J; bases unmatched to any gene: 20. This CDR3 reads CATSREGQQTSGLLEEFF. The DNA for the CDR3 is TGTGCCACCAGCAGAGAGGGCCAACAGACTAGCGGCCTCCTCGAAGAGTTCTTC.

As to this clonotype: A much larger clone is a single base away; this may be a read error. CDR3 sequence: CASSLAHNEQFF. DNA of the CDR3: TGTGCCAGCAGCTTAGCACACAATGAGCAGTTCTTC. J is TRBJ2-1 and V is TRBV7-9, with no clear D. The CDR3 consists of 12 residues. V lost 0 bases and J 5 bases, leaving 2 bases between the germline ends. The germline gives CDR1 SEHNR, CDR2 FQNEAQ (reference sequence).

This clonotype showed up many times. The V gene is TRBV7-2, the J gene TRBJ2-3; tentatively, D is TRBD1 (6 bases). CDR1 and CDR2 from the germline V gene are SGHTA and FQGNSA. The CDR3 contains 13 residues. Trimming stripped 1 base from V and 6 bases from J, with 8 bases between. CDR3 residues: CASSLERGDTQYF. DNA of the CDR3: TGTGCCAGCAGCTTAGAAAGGGGGGATACGCAGTATTTT. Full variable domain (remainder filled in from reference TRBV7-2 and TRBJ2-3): GAGVSQSPSNKVTEKGKDVELRCDPISGHTALYWYRQSLGQGLEFLIYFQGNSAPDKSGLPSDRFSAERTGGSVSTLTIQRTQQEDSAVYLCASSLERGDTQYFGPGTRLTVL.

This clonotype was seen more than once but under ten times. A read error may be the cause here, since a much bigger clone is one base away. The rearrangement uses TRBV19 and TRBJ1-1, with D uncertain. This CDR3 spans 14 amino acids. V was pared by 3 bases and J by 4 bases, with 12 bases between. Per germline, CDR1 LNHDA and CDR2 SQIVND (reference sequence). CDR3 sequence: CASSISQRSTEAFF. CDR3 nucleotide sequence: TGTGCCAGTAGTATCTCACAGAGGAGCACTGAAGCTTTCTTT.

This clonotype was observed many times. The CDR3 spells CASSPLRSSNQPQHF. CDR3 DNA: TGTGCCAGCAGCCCCCTTAGGAGTAGCAATCAGCCCCAGCATTTT. V is TRBV7-6 and J is TRBJ1-5; D not certain. Germline CDR1 is SGHVS and CDR2 is FNYEAQ. The germline V and J ends were trimmed by 5 bases and 0 bases, with 11 bases remaining between them. The CDR3 consists of 15 residues.

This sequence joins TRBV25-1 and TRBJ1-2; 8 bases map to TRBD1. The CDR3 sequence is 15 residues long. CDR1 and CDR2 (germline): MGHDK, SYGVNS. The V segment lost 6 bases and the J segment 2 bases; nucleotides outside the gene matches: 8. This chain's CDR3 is CASSSYGQGNYGYTF. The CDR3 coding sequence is TGTGCCAGCAGCTCTTACGGACAGGGAAACTATGGCTACACCTTC.

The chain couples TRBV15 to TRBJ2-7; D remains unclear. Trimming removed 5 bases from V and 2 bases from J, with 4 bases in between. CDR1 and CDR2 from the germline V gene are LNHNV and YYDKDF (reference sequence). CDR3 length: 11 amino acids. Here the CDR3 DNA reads TGTGCCACCAGCTCGCCCTACGAGCAGTACTTC. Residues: CATSSPYEQYF.

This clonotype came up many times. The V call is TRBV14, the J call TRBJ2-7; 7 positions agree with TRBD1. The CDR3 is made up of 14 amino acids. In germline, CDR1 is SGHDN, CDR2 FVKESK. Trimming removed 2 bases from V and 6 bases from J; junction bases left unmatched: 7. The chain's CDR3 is CASSQLTGRSEQYF. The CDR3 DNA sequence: TGTGCCAGCAGCCAACTGACAGGGCGGAGCGAGCAGTACTTC.

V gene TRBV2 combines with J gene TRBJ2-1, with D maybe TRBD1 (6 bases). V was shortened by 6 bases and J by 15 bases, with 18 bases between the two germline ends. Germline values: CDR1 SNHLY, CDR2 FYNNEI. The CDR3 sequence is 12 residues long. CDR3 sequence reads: CASSNRDIGGFF. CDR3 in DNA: TGTGCCAGCAGCAACCGGGACATCGGTGGGTTCTTC.

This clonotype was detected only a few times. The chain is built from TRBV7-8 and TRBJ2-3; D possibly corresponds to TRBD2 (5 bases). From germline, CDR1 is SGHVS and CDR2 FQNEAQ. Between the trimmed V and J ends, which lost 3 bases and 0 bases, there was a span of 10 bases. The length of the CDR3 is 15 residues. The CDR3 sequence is CASSFLTGSTDTQYF. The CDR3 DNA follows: TGTGCCAGCAGCTTCCTAACGGGGAGCACAGATACGCAGTATTTT.